A single sample is the source of the 19 T cell receptor beta chains below, sequenced in a study of shared clonotypes between healthy human individuals. Sequenced by immunoSEQ multiplex PCR; TCRdb stores in-frame clones only, minus some. The table includes around 600,000 clones, approximately 97% detected once. The sequencing sample was made of naive CD4+ T cells sorted from blood. The subset here: CD45RA+ positively selected. These receptor sequences come from a woman younger than 45 in good health.

The CDR3 DNA is TGTGCCAGCAGCAAGAACCAGGGGGCATCGATGTATTTT. It codes for CASSKNQGASMYF. The V call is TRBV7-2, the J call TRBJ1-3, with 8 nucleotides matching TRBD1. The CDR3 loop spans 13 amino acids. J gave up 16 bases and V 5 bases, and 13 bases lay outside the gene matches. Looked up from germline, CDR1 is SGHTA and CDR2 is FQGNSA.

This chain uses TRBV6-6 with TRBJ2-7, with TRBD2 matching 11 bases. The V segment lost 5 bases and the J segment 2 bases; nucleotides outside the gene matches: 2. Germline V gene lookup returns CDR1 MNHNY and CDR2 SVGAGI (reference sequence). This CDR3 comprises 14 residues. CDR3 loop: CASSETSGAYEQYF. CDR3 sequence (DNA): TGTGCCAGCAGTGAGACTAGCGGGGCCTACGAGCAGTACTTC.

The genes are TRBV10-1 and TRBJ2-7; TRBD1 matches 9 bases. Germline CDR1 WNHNN, CDR2 SYGVQD (reference sequence). CDR3 size: 14 residues. The ends lost 3 bases at V and 4 bases at J; junction bases unmatched: 4. CDR3 nucleotide sequence: TGCGCCAGCAGTGAAGGGGGGACAGGGTACGAGCAGTACTTC. Translating it yields CASSEGGTGYEQYF.

This sequence joins TRBV6-1 and TRBJ2-7; maybe TRBD2 (5 bases). The CDR3 extends over 17 amino acids. V was trimmed by 2 bases and J by 0 bases, leaving 17 bases between them. CDR1 and CDR2 (germline): MNHNS, SASEGT. CDR3 DNA: TGTGCCAGCAGTGAACGGCCCCCAACTAGTTTCTCCTACGAGCAGTACTTC. This translates into CASSERPPTSFSYEQYF.

V is TRBV6-4 and J is TRBJ2-3; D may be TRBD2 (6 bases). V dropped 0 bases and J dropped 0 bases, with 10 bases sitting between them. Germline-derived CDR1 and CDR2 are MRHNA and SNTAGT. The CDR3 length is 16 residues. The CDR3 loop is CASSDSWGESTDTQYF. CDR3 bases: TGTGCCAGCAGTGACTCGTGGGGGGAGAGCACAGATACGCAGTATTTT.

The CDR3 here is CASRLRDRAREKLFF. The CDR3 DNA sequence: TGTGCCAGCAGACTCCGGGACAGAGCACGGGAAAAACTGTTTTTT. The chain uses TRBV2 and TRBJ1-4; 7 bases agree with TRBD1. Germline-derived CDR1 and CDR2 are SNHLY and FYNNEI. This CDR3 is built from 15 residues. V was pared by 6 bases and J by 8 bases, with 12 bases of the junction left unmatched.

The genes are TRBV7-2 and TRBJ2-3; either TRBD1 or TRBD2 may supply D (5 bases each). The CDR3 length is 16 residues. From germline, CDR1 is SGHTA and CDR2 FQGNSA. V shed 5 bases and J shed 6 bases, with 21 bases lying between them. The CDR3 is CASSVNGGGVGDTQYF. CDR3 nucleotides: TGTGCCAGCAGCGTTAACGGTGGGGGAGTTGGTGATACGCAGTATTTT.

This clone was recorded only once. The chain carries TRBV28 and TRBJ2-7; D call uncertain. The CDR3 covers 12 residues. Germline V lookup: CDR1 MDHEN, CDR2 SYDVKM. The V end was cut by 4 bases, the J end by 3 bases, with 7 bases between. DNA for the CDR3: TGTGCCAGCAGTTCGGACGGCTACGAGCAGTACTTC. This sequence encodes CASSSDGYEQYF. The variable domain in full, completed from reference TRBV28 and TRBJ2-7, reads DVKVTQSSRYLVKRTGEKVFLECVQDMDHENMFWYRQDPGLGLRLIYFSYDVKMKEKGDIPEGYSVSREKKERFSLILESASTNQTSMYLCASSSDGYEQYFGPGTRLTVT.

V usage is TRBV4-1 and J usage is TRBJ2-3, with 12 bases aligning to TRBD2. CDR1 and CDR2 from the germline V gene are MGHRA and YSYEKL. CDR3 size: 18 residues. J lost 4 bases, V lost 1 base, and 9 bases had no gene match. For the CDR3, the DNA is TGCGCCAGCAGCCAAGGGCGCGGACTAGCGGGAATGGCAGATACGCAGTATTTT. Protein product: CASSQGRGLAGMADTQYF.

The J gene is TRBJ1-4, the V gene TRBV30; D is perhaps TRBD1 (6 bases). This CDR3 spans 14 amino acids. Trimming cost V 0 bases and J 7 bases, with 12 bases left between them. From germline, CDR1 is GTSNPN and CDR2 SVGIG (reference sequence). In nucleotides, the CDR3 is TGTGCCTGGAGTGTAATGGGGGCTGGTGAAAAACTGTTTTTT. Protein: CAWSVMGAGEKLFF.

The rearrangement joins TRBV2 to TRBJ1-1; D possibly corresponds to TRBD1 (5 bases). Germline loops: CDR1 SNHLY, CDR2 FYNNEI. V lost 2 bases, J lost 4 bases, and 17 bases lay in between. This CDR3 region has 16 residues. The CDR3 coding sequence is TGTGCCAGCAGTGAACGGAGCGGGGCGGGAGCCACTGAAGCTTTCTTT. Residues: CASSERSGAGATEAFF. The full variable domain, in which reference TRBV2 and TRBJ1-1 provide the parts outside the CDR3, is EPEVTQTPSHQVTQMGQEVILRCVPISNHLYFYWYRQILGQKVEFLVSFYNNEISEKSEIFDDQFSVERPDGSNFTLKIRSTKLEDSAMYFCASSERSGAGATEAFFGQGTRLTVV.

V usage is TRBV28 and J usage is TRBJ2-3, with 9 bases matching TRBD1. The CDR3 length is 14 residues. CDR1 MDHEN and CDR2 SYDVKM come from the germline V gene. Unmatched junction bases numbered 10, after V lost 11 bases and J lost 4 bases. The CDR3: CAGTGTGYPDTQYF. In DNA form, the CDR3 reads TGTGCCGGAACCGGGACAGGGTATCCAGATACGCAGTATTTT.

The chain links TRBV27 to TRBJ1-4; D unclear. This CDR3 has 14 residues. Germline CDR1 is MNHEY and CDR2 is SMNVEV (reference sequence). The V end lost 3 bases, the J end lost 1 base, and 6 bases lay between the germline ends. The CDR3 nucleotides are TGTGCCAGCAGTTTCTCCAGAACTAATGAAAAACTGTTTTTT. Amino acid sequence: CASSFSRTNEKLFF.

The chain joins TRBV5-1 to TRBJ2-7, with 8 nucleotides matching TRBD2. Germline V CDR1 and CDR2: SGHRS, YFSETQ. The junction had 3 bases not matched to a gene; V was cut back by 2 bases and J by 2 bases. The CDR3 contains 14 residues. CDR3 nucleotide sequence: TGCGCCAGCAGCTTACTAGCGGATACCTACGAGCAGTACTTC. Its translation is CASSLLADTYEQYF.

V is TRBV6-4 and J is TRBJ2-7; a possible D gene is TRBD2 (6 bases). This CDR3 is built from 17 residues. Trimming shortened V by 9 bases and J by 2 bases, and 26 bases separated the two germline ends. Germline V lookup: CDR1 MRHNA, CDR2 SNTAGT. Written as DNA, the CDR3 is TGTGCCAGGCACTCTGCGGGGCGAACACCTAAACCCTACGAGCAGTACTTC. This translates into CARHSAGRTPKPYEQYF.

The gene calls are TRBV10-3 and TRBJ2-1; perhaps TRBD2 as D (6 bases). CDR1 and CDR2 (germline): ENHRY, SYGVKD. This CDR3 region has 14 residues. The V end lost 6 bases, the J end lost 5 bases, and 14 bases lay between the germline ends. CDR3 loop: CAISAQEGNNEQFF. The CDR3 DNA is TGTGCCATCAGCGCTCAGGAGGGGAACAATGAGCAGTTCTTC.

The rearrangement uses TRBV5-4 and TRBJ2-3; 8 bases align to TRBD2. V shed 6 bases and J 3 bases; nucleotides not matched to a gene: 12. This CDR3 region has 16 residues. Germline CDR1 SGHNT, CDR2 YYREEE (reference sequence). CDR3 region: CASTRSAGGATDTQYF. For the CDR3, the DNA is TGTGCCAGCACCCGCTCGGCGGGGGGCGCGACAGATACGCAGTATTTT.

The chain combines TRBV11-1 with TRBJ1-5; no definite D call. V was clipped by 1 base and J by 5 bases, with 6 bases between them. Germline V gives CDR1 SGHAT, CDR2 FQDESV (reference sequence). The length of the CDR3 is 13 residues. CDR3 residues: CASSLGVDQPQHF. The CDR3 DNA reads as TGTGCCAGCAGCTTAGGGGTTGATCAGCCCCAGCATTTT.

The chain is built from TRBV7-2 and TRBJ2-7; a possible D gene is TRBD1 (5 bases). V was shortened by 0 bases and J by 4 bases, with 22 bases between the two germline ends. CDR1 is SGHTA, CDR2 FQGNSA, per germline. The CDR3 covers 18 residues. The DNA for the CDR3 is TGTGCCAGCAGCTTAGCGCTTGGGGCAGTCCCTCGGAGTTACGAGCAGTACTTC. Its protein product is CASSLALGAVPRSYEQYF.